The 4 T cell receptor beta chains reported below all come from one sample, sequenced in a study of OX40 agonist ivuxolimab in advanced cancers. Profiled with immunoSEQ multiplex PCR; TCRdb holds only in-frame clones, not every one. The sample contains about 64,000 clones, around 84% of which appear only once. The sample was CD4+ or CD8+ T cells sorted from blood, taken in a trial of the OX40 agonist ivuxolimab. The receptors come from an adult with an advanced solid tumor such as melanoma, head and neck, liver or kidney cancer.

This chain uses TRBV6-5 with TRBJ2-7; 7 bases match TRBD1. The CDR3 runs 12 residues. The V gene's germline CDR1 is MNHEY and CDR2 SVGAGI. Germline trimming cut 5 bases from V and 3 bases from J; bases unmatched to any gene: 1. The CDR3 reads CASSRDSYEQYF. The CDR3, as DNA: TGTGCCAGCAGTCGGGACAGCTACGAGCAGTACTTC.

V is TRBV30 and J is TRBJ2-1; 7 bases fit TRBD1. Germline V lookup: CDR1 GTSNPN, CDR2 SVGIG (reference sequence). The CDR3 is made up of 14 amino acids. The junction had 6 bases not matched to a gene; V was cut back by 3 bases and J by 4 bases. The CDR3: CAWSALTGYNEQFF. The CDR3 DNA is TGTGCCTGGAGCGCCCTGACAGGGTACAATGAGCAGTTCTTC.

The J gene is TRBJ2-1, the V gene TRBV7-9; D gene unclear. The length of the CDR3 is 13 residues. The germline gives CDR1 SEHNR, CDR2 FQNEAQ (reference sequence). V was clipped by 6 bases and J by 8 bases, with 14 bases between them. The CDR3 reads CASSPLGWDEQFF. The CDR3 region has the DNA TGTGCCAGCAGTCCCCTAGGGTGGGATGAGCAGTTCTTC.

V gene TRBV4-2 combines with J gene TRBJ2-7; 7 bases map to TRBD2. The CDR3 contains 16 residues. The germline V gene has CDR1 LGHNA and CDR2 YNFKEQ. V gave up 3 bases and J gave up 5 bases; unmatched junction bases: 13. The DNA for the CDR3 is TGTGCCAGCAGCCAGGGGTTGACTAGCCCTAGGAACGAGCAGTACTTC. It yields the protein CASSQGLTSPRNEQYF.